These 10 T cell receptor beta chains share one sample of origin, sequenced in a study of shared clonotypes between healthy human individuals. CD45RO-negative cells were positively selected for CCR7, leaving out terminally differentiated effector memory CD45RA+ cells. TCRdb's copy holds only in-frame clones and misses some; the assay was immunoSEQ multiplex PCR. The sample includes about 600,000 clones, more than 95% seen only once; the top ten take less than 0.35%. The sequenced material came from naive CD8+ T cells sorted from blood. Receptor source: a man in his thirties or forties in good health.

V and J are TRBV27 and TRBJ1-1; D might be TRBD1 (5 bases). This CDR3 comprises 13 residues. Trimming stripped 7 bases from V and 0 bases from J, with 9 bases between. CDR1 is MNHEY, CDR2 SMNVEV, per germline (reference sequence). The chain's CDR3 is CASKVGVNTEAFF. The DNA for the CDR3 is TGTGCCAGCAAGGTGGGGGTGAACACTGAAGCTTTCTTT.

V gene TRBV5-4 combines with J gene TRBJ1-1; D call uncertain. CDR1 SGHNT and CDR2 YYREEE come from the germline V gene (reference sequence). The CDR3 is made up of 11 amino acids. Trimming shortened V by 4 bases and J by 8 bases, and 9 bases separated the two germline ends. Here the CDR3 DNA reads TGTGCCAGCAGCGATATGACCGAAGCTTTCTTT. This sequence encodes CASSDMTEAFF.

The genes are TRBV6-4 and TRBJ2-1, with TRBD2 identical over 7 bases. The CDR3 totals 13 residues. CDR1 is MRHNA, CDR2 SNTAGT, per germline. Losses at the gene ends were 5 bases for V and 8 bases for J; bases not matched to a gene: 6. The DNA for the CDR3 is TGTGCCAGCAGTTATAGGGCGGGGGATGAGCAGTTCTTC. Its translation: CASSYRAGDEQFF.

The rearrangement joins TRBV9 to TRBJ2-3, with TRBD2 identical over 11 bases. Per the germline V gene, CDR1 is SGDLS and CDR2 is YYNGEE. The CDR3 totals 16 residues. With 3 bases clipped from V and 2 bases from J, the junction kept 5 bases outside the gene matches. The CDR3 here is CASSEGLAGNTDTQYF. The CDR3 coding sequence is TGTGCCAGCAGCGAAGGACTAGCGGGTAACACAGATACGCAGTATTTT.

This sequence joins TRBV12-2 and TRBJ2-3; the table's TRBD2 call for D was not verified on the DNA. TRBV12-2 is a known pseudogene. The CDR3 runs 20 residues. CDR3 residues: CASRLALGLAGGPVTDTQYF. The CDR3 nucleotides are TGTGCAAGTCGCTTAGCTCTGGGACTAGCGGGAGGGCCCGTGACAGATACGCAGTATTTT.

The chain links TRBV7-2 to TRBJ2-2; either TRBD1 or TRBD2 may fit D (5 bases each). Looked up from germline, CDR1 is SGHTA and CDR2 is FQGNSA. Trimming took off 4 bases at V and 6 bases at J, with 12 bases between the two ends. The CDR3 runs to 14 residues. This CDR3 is CASSSGTFPGELFF. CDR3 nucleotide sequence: TGTGCCAGCAGCTCTGGGACCTTCCCCGGGGAGCTGTTTTTT.

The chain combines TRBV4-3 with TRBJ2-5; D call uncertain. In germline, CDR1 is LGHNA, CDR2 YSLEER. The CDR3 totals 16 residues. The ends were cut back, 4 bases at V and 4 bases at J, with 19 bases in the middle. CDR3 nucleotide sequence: TGCGCCAGCAGCCGCGAGGCCGAGACGGCAATAGAGACCCAGTACTTC. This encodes CASSREAETAIETQYF.

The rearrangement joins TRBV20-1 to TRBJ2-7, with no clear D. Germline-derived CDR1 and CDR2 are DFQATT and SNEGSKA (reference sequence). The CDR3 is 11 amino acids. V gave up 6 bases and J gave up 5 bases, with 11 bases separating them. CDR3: CSAPLYHEQYF. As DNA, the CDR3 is TGCAGTGCCCCCCTGTACCACGAGCAGTACTTC.

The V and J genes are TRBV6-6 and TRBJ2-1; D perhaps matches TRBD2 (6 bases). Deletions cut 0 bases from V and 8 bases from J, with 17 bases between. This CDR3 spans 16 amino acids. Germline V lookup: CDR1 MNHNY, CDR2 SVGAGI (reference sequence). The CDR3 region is CASSYSMEGFQDEQFF. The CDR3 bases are TGTGCCAGCAGTTACTCGATGGAGGGGTTTCAGGATGAGCAGTTCTTC.

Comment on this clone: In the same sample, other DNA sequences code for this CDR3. CDR3 loop: CAWSVGSTSTDTQYF. The CDR3 DNA is TGTGCCTGGAGTGTAGGCTCTACTAGCACAGATACGCAGTATTTT. V and J are TRBV30 and TRBJ2-3; D uncertain. In germline, CDR1 is GTSNPN, CDR2 SVGIG (reference sequence). The CDR3 extends over 15 amino acids. V was trimmed by 0 bases and J by 0 bases, leaving 10 bases between them.